The 8 T cell receptor beta chains in this list originate from one sample, sequenced in a study of CD8+ T cells in alopecia areata. Lesional scalp punch biopsies and peripheral blood came from alopecia areata patients. Sequencing templates came from extracted RNA that was reverse transcribed into cDNA. Measured with immunoSEQ multiplex PCR; TCRdb has only the in-frame clones, and not every one. Among approximately 12,000 clones, about 53% were seen once, and the ten largest hold about an eighth. The specimen was skin. Every receptor here comes from a human donor with alopecia areata.

This chain uses TRBV5-4 with TRBJ2-5; 10 bases map to TRBD2. The trim removed 3 bases at V and 3 bases at J, leaving 8 bases unmatched. Germline CDR1 is SGHNT and CDR2 is YYREEE (reference sequence). The CDR3 is made up of 16 amino acids. CDR3 DNA sequence: TGTGCCAGCAGCTCCCCGAGCGGGGGGGCGGAAGAGACCCAGTACTTC. Translating it yields CASSSPSGGAEETQYF.

The V and J genes are TRBV2 and TRBJ2-2, with a tentative D call TRBD1 (5 bases). CDR1 is SNHLY and CDR2 is FYNNEI in the germline V gene. This CDR3 contains 14 residues. With 6 bases removed from V and 1 base from J, the gap between germline ends came to 9 bases. CDR3 DNA sequence: TGTGCCAGCAGCGCCGGACAGAACACCGGGGAGCTGTTTTTT. It encodes CASSAGQNTGELFF.

The chain carries TRBV2 and TRBJ2-7; TRBD1 might be the D (6 bases). This CDR3 has 13 amino acids. Looked up from germline, CDR1 is SNHLY and CDR2 is FYNNEI. Trimming took off 5 bases at V and 3 bases at J, with 11 bases between the two ends. CDR3 protein: CASSIQGSYEQYF. The CDR3 nucleotides read TGTGCCAGCAGTATACAGGGAAGCTACGAGCAGTACTTC. The full variable domain, with the rest looked up from reference TRBV2 and TRBJ2-7, is EPEVTQTPSHQVTQMGQEVILRCVPISNHLYFYWYRQILGQKVEFLVSFYNNEISEKSEIFDDQFSVERPDGSNFTLKIRSTKLEDSAMYFCASSIQGSYEQYFGPGTRLTVT.

The chain combines TRBV6-6 with TRBJ1-2, with TRBD1 identical over 8 bases. Germline V gene sequence: CDR1 MNHNY, CDR2 SVGAGI (reference sequence). V dropped 2 bases and J dropped 4; count of bases not matched to a gene: 9. CDR3 length equals 16 residues. The CDR3 here is CASSYGTGSRGYGYTF. In nucleotides, the CDR3 is TGTGCCAGCAGTTACGGGACAGGATCTCGGGGCTATGGCTACACCTTC.

The CDR3 here is CASRAIAVADTQYF. CDR3 nucleotide sequence: TGTGCCAGCAGGGCAATTGCGGTTGCAGATACGCAGTATTTT. The V gene is TRBV6-1, the J gene TRBJ2-3, with D hard to call. The germline V gene encodes CDR1 MNHNS and CDR2 SASEGT. The CDR3 covers 14 residues. Trimming pared 6 bases from V and 4 bases from J, leaving 14 bases between.

This clone has a handful of counts. The chain uses TRBV29-1 and TRBJ2-3; 7 positions agree with TRBD2. The CDR3 spans 16 residues. V lost 5 bases to trimming and J lost 0 bases; unmatched junction nucleotides: 11. Germline assignment: CDR1 SQVTM and CDR2 ANQGSEA. CDR3 DNA sequence: TGCAGCGTTAGCCGGGAGGCGCGGCAAAGCACAGATACGCAGTATTTT. It codes for CSVSREARQSTDTQYF.

The chain joins TRBV25-1 to TRBJ2-7; D may be TRBD1 (6 bases). The V gene's germline CDR1 is MGHDK and CDR2 SYGVNS. V gave up 1 base and J gave up 0 bases, with 10 bases separating them. The CDR3 is 15 residues long. CDR3 nucleotides: TGTGCCAGCAGTGAATCCGGCAGGGGCTCCTACGAGCAGTACTTC. Translating gives CASSESGRGSYEQYF.

The chain carries TRBV2 and TRBJ2-2; TRBD2 agrees at 7 bases. This CDR3 has 13 amino acids. Germline V CDR1 and CDR2: SNHLY, FYNNEI. V gave up 4 bases and J gave up 8 bases; unmatched junction bases: 4. CDR3: CASSGVGLGELFF. The CDR3 nucleotides read TGTGCCAGCAGTGGCGTGGGACTAGGGGAGCTGTTTTTT.